A selection of T cell receptor beta chains follows, all from one sample in a study of blood T cell repertoires in COVID-19. Measured with immunoSEQ multiplex PCR; TCRdb has only the in-frame clones, and not every one. The top ten hold just over 6.5% of the sample, which has 100,000 to 150,000 clones, 65% to 90% seen once. Sample: peripheral blood. Receptors were obtained from a man of 80 years or more with active or convalescent COVID-19. The CDR3 runs from the conserved cysteine through the conserved F or W. D genes are given only for firm matches.

J: TRBJ1-1; V: TRBV3-1/TRBV3-2; D: -; CDR3: CASSQDGWKGVAFF
J: TRBJ2-1; V: TRBV11-1; D: TRBD2; CDR3: CASSFLAGNEQFF
J: TRBJ2-1; V: TRBV12-5; D: -; CDR3: CASGRALDSDNEQFF
J: TRBJ2-1; V: TRBV10-3; D: -; CDR3: CAISEEWGGDTEQFF
J: TRBJ1-2; V: TRBV27; D: -; CDR3: CASSPGQSIYGYTF
J: TRBJ2-7; V: TRBV6-5; D: -; CDR3: CASSYFGGQTDEQYF
J: TRBJ2-6; V: TRBV28; D: -; CDR3: CASSLFTGFSGANVLTF
J: TRBJ2-1; V: TRBV23-1; D: -; CDR3: CASSHGSSYNEQFF
J: TRBJ2-1; V: TRBV5-1; D: -; CDR3: CASSLNAGRTHEQFF
J: TRBJ2-7; V: TRBV24-1; D: -; CDR3: CATSDPVIYEQYF
J: TRBJ1-2; V: TRBV5-1; D: TRBD1; CDR3: CASSPQDRGQGGYTF
J: TRBJ2-7; V: TRBV20-1; D: -; CDR3: CSASPLPGQSAYEQYF
J: TRBJ2-5; V: TRBV9; D: TRBD2; CDR3: CASSVGLAGVGETQYF
J: TRBJ2-5; V: TRBV27; D: -; CDR3: CASSLWSTQETQYF
J: TRBJ1-6; V: TRBV2; D: TRBD1; CDR3: CASTELGQGKNSPLHF
J: TRBJ2-3; V: TRBV5-1; D: TRBD2; CDR3: CASSGGLAPDTQYF
J: TRBJ2-7; V: TRBV5-6; D: TRBD1; CDR3: CASSFVQGASEQYF
J: TRBJ2-7; V: TRBV25-1; D: TRBD1; CDR3: CASTGTGNYEQYF
J: TRBJ2-7; V: TRBV2; D: -; CDR3: CASSDWTSYEQYF
J: TRBJ1-6; V: TRBV5-1; D: TRBD1; CDR3: CASSLKTGVDSPLHF
J: TRBJ1-2; V: TRBV29-1; D: TRBD1; CDR3: CSVRTGTNYGYTF
J: TRBJ2-3; V: TRBV19; D: -; CDR3: CASSISSSPNTDTQYF
J: TRBJ2-6; V: TRBV2; D: TRBD1; CDR3: CARRQGAGANVLTF
J: TRBJ2-1; V: TRBV28; D: TRBD2; CDR3: CASSLSGTFNEQFF